This T cell receptor (beta chain) originates from a study of blood T cell repertoires in COVID-19. Across the study: Both acute and convalescent COVID-19 samples were obtained from the United States, Italy and Spain.

Sequencing was performed with immunoSEQ multiplex PCR; in TCRdb, only in-frame clones are kept and a portion is missing. In the table there are 300,000 to 400,000 clones, around 89% of which are singletons. Sequenced material: PBMCs or T cells enriched from blood (not recorded which). The clonotype comes from a woman between 25 and 40 years old with acute COVID-19.

Here the CDR3 reads CASSRPGQKANEQFF. CDR3 DNA sequence: TGTGCCAGCAGCCGTCCGGGACAGAAAGCCAATGAGCAGTTCTTC. V and J are TRBV3-1 (or the pseudogene TRBV3-2) and TRBJ2-1, with 7 bases identical to TRBD1. J lost 6 bases, V lost 4 bases, and 9 bases had no gene match. From germline, CDR1 is LGHDT and CDR2 YNNKEL (reference sequence). This CDR3 has 15 amino acids.